This TCR beta chain was documented in a study of CD8 T cells in Susac syndrome. RNA amounts of roughly 0.45 to 1 ug underwent reverse transcription with random hexamers. TCRdb itself ran the immunoSEQ multiplex PCR reads through MiXCR, one entry per CDR3 protein. The table includes 100,000 to 150,000 distinct CDR3 sequences, 75% to 90% detected once. Germline CDR1 LNHDA, CDR2 SQIVND (reference sequence). CDR3 size: 14 residues. After removal of 2 bases from V and 1 base from J, the junction contained 1 base not matched to a gene. This TCR derives from a human donor with multiple sclerosis. This chain connects TRBV19 to TRBJ1-1; 7 bases fit TRBD1. Sequencing used CD8+ T cells from PBMCs. In nucleotides, the CDR3 is TGTGCCAGTAGTATACAGGGGGGGAACACTGAAGCTTTCTTT. Translated, it gives CASSIQGGNTEAFF. The full variable domain, with the rest looked up from reference TRBV19 and TRBJ1-1, is DGGITQSPKYLFRKEGQNVTLSCEQNLNHDAMYWYRQDPGQGLRLIYYSQIVNDFQKGDIAEGYSVSREKKESFPLTVTSAQKNPTAFYLCASSIQGGNTEAFFGQGTRLTVV.